This T cell receptor (beta chain) was recorded in a study of identical twins. Study results and limitations: With monozygotic twins, out-of-frame TCR alpha sharing exceeded what models estimated. Fewer insertions characterized abundant cord blood beta clonotypes, whereas memory repertoires showed none.

As concerns this clonotype: What it binds is not known.

Germline V gene lookup returns CDR1 KGHSH and CDR2 LQKENI. The CDR3 sequence is 15 residues long. The V and J ends lost 4 bases and 6 bases, in that order; junction bases with no gene match: 9. After template switching added a universal primer site, the resulting cDNA carried unique molecular identifiers. In TCRdb, the 5' RACE reads were re-called with MiXCR into one record per CDR3 protein. The sample lists 410,000 or so distinct CDR3 sequences; roughly 18% were seen once. The clonotype was recovered from a man aged 50 or older in good health. Specimen: naive T cells sorted from blood. The chain joins TRBV18 to TRBJ2-7; 10 bases align to TRBD1. CDR3 nucleotide sequence: TGTGCCAGCTCACTCTCCGGGACAGGGGTTATCGAGCAGTACTTC. Translating gives CASSLSGTGVIEQYF.